This T cell receptor (beta chain) was documented in a study of T cell responses to AZD1222 COVID-19 vaccine. Clones were sequenced by immunoSEQ multiplex PCR, and TCRdb holds only the in-frame ones, with some missing. The profile shows over 85,000 clones, roughly nine tenths of them singletons. The CDR3 runs to 14 residues. V lost 6 bases, J lost 7 bases, and 11 bases stayed unmatched. Germline V lookup: CDR1 LNHDA, CDR2 SQIVND (reference sequence). Broader study findings: White British donors predominated, females outnumbered males, and clonal diversity was possibly underestimated. After the peak T cell response, and only then, were repertoires sampled.

With respect to this clone: Its cognate antigen is unknown.

The rearrangement uses TRBV19 and TRBJ1-1; TRBD1 agrees at 7 bases. Sequenced here: peripheral blood, sampled on day 0 of AZD1222 vaccination. The source is an adult in good health. The CDR3 region has the DNA TGTGCCAGTAGCCCTCAGGACAGGTTAAATGAAGCTTTCTTT. Protein product: CASSPQDRLNEAFF.